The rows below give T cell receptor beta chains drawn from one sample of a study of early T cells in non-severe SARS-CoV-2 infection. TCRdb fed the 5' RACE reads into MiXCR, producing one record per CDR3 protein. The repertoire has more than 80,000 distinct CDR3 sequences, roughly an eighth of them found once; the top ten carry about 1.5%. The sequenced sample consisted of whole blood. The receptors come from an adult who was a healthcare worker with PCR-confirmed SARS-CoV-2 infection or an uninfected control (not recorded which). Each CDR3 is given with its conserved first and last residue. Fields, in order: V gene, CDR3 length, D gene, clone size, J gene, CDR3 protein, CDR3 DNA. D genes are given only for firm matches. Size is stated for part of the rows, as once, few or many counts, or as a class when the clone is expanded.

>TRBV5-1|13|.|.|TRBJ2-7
CASSSVQSDEQYF
TGCGCCAGCAGCTCAGTACAGAGTGACGAGCAGTACTTC
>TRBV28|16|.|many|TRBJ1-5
CASSRRLWVNYQPQHF
TGTGCCAGCAGCCGTCGGCTTTGGGTCAACTATCAGCCCCAGCATTTT
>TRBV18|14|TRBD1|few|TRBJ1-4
CASSPGTGDEKLFF
TGTGCCAGCTCACCAGGGACAGGGGATGAAAAACTGTTTTTT
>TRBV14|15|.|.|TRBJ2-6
CASSQVGRPGNVLTF
TGTGCCAGCAGCCAAGTCGGTCGTCCAGGGAACGTCCTGACTTTC
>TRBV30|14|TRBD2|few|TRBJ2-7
CALSGTSGSYEQYF
TGTGCCCTCTCCGGGACTAGCGGATCCTACGAGCAGTACTTC
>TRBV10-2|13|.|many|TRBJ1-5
CASTGGLNQPQHF
TGCGCCAGCACTGGGGGACTGAATCAGCCCCAGCATTTT
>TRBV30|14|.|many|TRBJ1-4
CAWSVYGGNEKLFF
TGTGCCTGGAGTGTCTACGGCGGGAATGAAAAACTGTTTTTT
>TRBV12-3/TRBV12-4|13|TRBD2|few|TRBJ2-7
CASTNGGIYEQYF
TGTGCCAGCACCAACGGGGGGATCTACGAGCAGTACTTC
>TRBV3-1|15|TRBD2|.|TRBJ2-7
CASSRWLAETYEQYF
TGTGCCAGCAGCCGGTGGCTAGCGGAAACCTACGAGCAGTACTTC
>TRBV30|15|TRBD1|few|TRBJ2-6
CAWGQAPGGANVLTF
TGTGCCTGGGGACAGGCGCCCGGTGGGGCCAACGTCCTGACTTTC
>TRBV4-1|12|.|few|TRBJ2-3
CASSQDIDTQYF
TGCGCCAGCAGCCAAGATATTGATACGCAGTATTTT
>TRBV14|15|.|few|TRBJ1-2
CASSSRQYKIGGYTF
TGTGCCAGCAGCAGCCGACAGTATAAGATCGGCGGCTACACCTTC
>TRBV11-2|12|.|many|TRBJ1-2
CASSRDSYGYTF
TGTGCCAGCAGCCGAGATTCGTATGGCTACACCTTC
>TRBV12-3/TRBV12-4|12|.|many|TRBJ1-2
CASSLALYGYTF
TGTGCCAGCAGTTTAGCACTCTATGGCTACACCTTC
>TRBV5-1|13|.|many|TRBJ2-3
CASIKDLTDTQYF
TGCGCCAGCATCAAAGACCTCACAGATACGCAGTATTTT